This T cell receptor (beta chain) derives from a study of blood T cell repertoires in COVID-19. The overall study: Acute and convalescent COVID-19 specimens originated in the United States, Italy and Spain. PBMCs, B-cell-depleted T cells, or T cells provided the cDNA or gDNA that made up the material.

In the authors' workflow: By means of reference gene primer amplification, nucleated cell counts were estimated. Clones were sequenced by immunoSEQ multiplex PCR, and TCRdb holds only the in-frame ones, with some missing. The DNA was the basis for D and trimming; V, J and clone size are from that table. The data contain roughly 150,000 clones, more than 65% of them seen just once; the ten biggest clones take up roughly 10%. Germline V lookup: CDR1 ENHRY, CDR2 SYGVKD. Trimming cost V 2 bases and J 1 base, with 5 bases left between them. The CDR3 extends over 14 amino acids. This sequence originates from a woman older than 75 with active or convalescent COVID-19. The rearrangement links TRBV10-3 to TRBJ2-2, with D maybe TRBD1 (5 bases). The sequencing input was peripheral blood. CDR3 region: CAISEGQNTGELFF. The CDR3 DNA follows: TGTGCCATCAGTGAGGGACAGAACACCGGGGAGCTGTTTTTT.